The clone carrying this TCR beta chain appeared once. The data were taken from a study of T cells in Graves' hyperthyroidism and ophthalmopathy. Researchers amplified the TCR beta CDR3 regions from RNA transcripts. The HTBI primer set drove a first-round RT-PCR of the TCR CDR3. TCRdb re-called the multiplex PCR reads with MiXCR, one entry per CDR3 protein. Seen here are 530,000 or so distinct CDR3 sequences, around a quarter observed once, and the top ten hold approximately 10%. Trimming cost V 7 bases and J 4 bases; bases outside gene matches: 10. The CDR3 extends over 14 amino acids. The sample was blood. The genes are TRBV12-3 or TRBV12-4 and TRBJ2-7, with 7 nucleotides matching TRBD1. The clonotype comes from a woman aged 30 to 39 with Graves' ophthalmopathy. CDR3 sequence (DNA): TGTGCCAGCAATTTTTTAGGGGGCGAGTACGAGCAGTACTTC. This translates into CASNFLGGEYEQYF.